This T cell receptor (beta chain) is drawn from a study of T cell repertoires in cytomegalovirus infection. Study findings and constraints: The study identified carriers of CMV plus the relevant HLA from cumulative public TCR beta family frequency.

CDR3 length: 15 residues. V was clipped by 1 base and J by 4 bases; unmatched bases: 2. Germline CDR1 and CDR2: SGHTA and FQGNSA. TCRdb reanalysed the reads using MiXCR and keeps one entry per CDR3 protein. The data show about 490,000 distinct CDR3 sequences, around 27% seen once. This clonotype was detected a few times. The target antigen is unknown. The chain recombines TRBV7-2 with TRBJ2-5; 11 bases align to TRBD1. Sequenced input: PBMCs. The source is a human donor in good health (CMV status not recorded). Some clones in this sample may be carry-over from other donors' samples. CDR3 residues: CASSLVGQGAETQYF. The DNA of the CDR3 is TGTGCCAGCAGCTTAGTTGGACAGGGGGCAGAGACCCAGTACTTC.